Each of the 10 T cell receptor beta chains below was sequenced from the same sample in a study of shared clonotypes between healthy human individuals. The repertoire was sequenced with immunoSEQ multiplex PCR; TCRdb's copy has only in-frame clones and lacks some. The sample has 2.3 million or so clones, 90% to 95% seen once. The specimen was naive CD4+ T cells from PBMCs. Subset described: CD45RA+ positively selected. These receptors originate from a man between 18 and 35 years old in good health. Some clones in this sample may be carry-over from other donors' samples.

The V call is TRBV5-6, the J call TRBJ2-5; 7 positions match TRBD1. This CDR3 spans 15 amino acids. The V gene end was trimmed by 3 bases and the J gene end by 2 bases; junction bases not matched to a gene: 7. The germline V gene encodes CDR1 SGHDT and CDR2 YYEEEE. The CDR3 sequence: CASSSGQFLQETQYF. CDR3 DNA: TGTGCCAGCAGCTCGGGACAGTTTCTTCAAGAGACCCAGTACTTC.

V gene TRBV18 combines with J gene TRBJ2-1; tentatively, D is TRBD1 (5 bases). From germline, CDR1 is KGHSH and CDR2 LQKENI. V was shortened by 1 base and J by 10 bases, with 5 bases between the two germline ends. This CDR3 has 11 amino acids. This chain's CDR3 is CASSPRTEQFF. In nucleotides, the CDR3 is TGTGCCAGCTCACCACGGACAGAGCAGTTCTTC. Full variable domain (rest looked up from reference TRBV18 and TRBJ2-1): NAGVMQNPRHLVRRRGQEARLRCSPMKGHSHVYWYRQLPEEGLKFMVYLQKENIIDESGMPKERFSAEFPKEGPSILRIQQVVRGDSAAYFCASSPRTEQFFGPGTRLTVL.

This chain links TRBV6-1 with TRBJ1-1; perhaps TRBD1 as D (6 bases). V was clipped by 7 bases and J by 4 bases, with 19 bases between them. CDR1 and CDR2 (germline): MNHNS, SASEGT. The CDR3 loop spans 15 amino acids. The CDR3: CASNSQRRGATEAFF. CDR3 nucleotides: TGTGCCAGCAATTCCCAGAGGAGGGGGGCCACTGAAGCTTTCTTT.

For the CDR3, the DNA is TGTGCCAGCAGCCCTGGACTAGCGGGAGGACCCGGCGCAGATACGCAGTATTTT. Translation gives CASSPGLAGGPGADTQYF. The V gene is TRBV11-2, the J gene TRBJ2-3; TRBD2 agrees at 14 bases. The CDR3 consists of 18 residues. Germline V gene sequence: CDR1 SGHAT, CDR2 FQNNGV. V shed 5 bases, J shed 4 bases, and the junction held 11 bases outside the gene matches.

The chain uses TRBV20-1 and TRBJ1-1; D unclear. The CDR3 has 10 amino acids. Trimming removed 6 bases from V and 5 bases from J, with 7 bases in between. Germline V gene data show CDR1 as DFQATT and CDR2 as SNEGSKA (reference sequence). Written as DNA, the CDR3 is TGCAGTGCCGTTTGGACTGAAGCTTTCTTT. It specifies CSAVWTEAFF.

The chain links TRBV28 to TRBJ1-2, with no clear D. V lost 3 bases and J lost 4, with 12 bases in between. Germline CDR1 is MDHEN and CDR2 is SYDVKM. This CDR3 contains 14 residues. The CDR3 DNA is TGTGCCAGCAGTTTCCCCGGACTCTCCTATGGCTACACCTTC. Translated: CASSFPGLSYGYTF.

J is TRBJ2-7 and V is TRBV9; D is possibly TRBD2 (5 bases). CDR3 length equals 13 residues. The germline CDR1 and CDR2 sequences are SGDLS and YYNGEE. The ends were cut back, 6 bases at V and 1 base at J, with 11 bases in the middle. Here the CDR3 reads CASIGGPSYEQYF. The CDR3 DNA reads as TGTGCCAGCATCGGCGGGCCTTCCTACGAGCAGTACTTC.

This clone has just a few counts. The DNA for the CDR3 is TGTGCCAGCAGTCCGACTAGCGGGAGATCCTACGAGCAGTACTTC. Protein sequence: CASSPTSGRSYEQYF. The V call is TRBV28, the J call TRBJ2-7; TRBD2 agrees at 12 bases. V was pared by 5 bases and J by 1 base, with 3 bases of the junction left unmatched. The CDR3 covers 15 residues. Germline lookup yields CDR1 MDHEN and CDR2 SYDVKM. Together with reference TRBV28 and TRBJ2-7, the CDR3 gives the full variable domain: DVKVTQSSRYLVKRTGEKVFLECVQDMDHENMFWYRQDPGLGLRLIYFSYDVKMKEKGDIPEGYSVSREKKERFSLILESASTNQTSMYLCASSPTSGRSYEQYFGPGTRLTVT.

The chain has TRBV5-4 and TRBJ2-5, with TRBD2 identical over 8 bases. Germline trimming cut 0 bases from V and 5 bases from J; bases unmatched to any gene: 9. Looked up from germline, CDR1 is SGHNT and CDR2 is YYREEE (reference sequence). The CDR3 is made up of 16 amino acids. CDR3 residues: CASSLAVAGSVETQYF. CDR3 nucleotides: TGTGCCAGCAGCTTGGCCGTAGCGGGAAGTGTTGAGACCCAGTACTTC. Full variable domain (rest looked up from reference TRBV5-4 and TRBJ2-5): ETGVTQSPTHLIKTRGQQVTLRCSSQSGHNTVSWYQQALGQGPQFIFQYYREEENGRGNFPPRFSGLQFPNYSSELNVNALELDDSALYLCASSLAVAGSVETQYFGPGTRLLVL.

The rearrangement joins TRBV27 to TRBJ2-1; D might be TRBD1 or TRBD2, each matching 5 bases. The CDR3 length is 18 residues. Between the trimmed V and J ends, which lost 6 bases and 0 bases, there was a span of 21 bases. CDR1 and CDR2 from the germline V gene are MNHEY and SMNVEV (reference sequence). The CDR3 nucleotides are TGTGCCAGCAGCGGGGTTTTCCTCAGGGCAAGCTCCTACAATGAGCAGTTCTTC. Its translation: CASSGVFLRASSYNEQFF.